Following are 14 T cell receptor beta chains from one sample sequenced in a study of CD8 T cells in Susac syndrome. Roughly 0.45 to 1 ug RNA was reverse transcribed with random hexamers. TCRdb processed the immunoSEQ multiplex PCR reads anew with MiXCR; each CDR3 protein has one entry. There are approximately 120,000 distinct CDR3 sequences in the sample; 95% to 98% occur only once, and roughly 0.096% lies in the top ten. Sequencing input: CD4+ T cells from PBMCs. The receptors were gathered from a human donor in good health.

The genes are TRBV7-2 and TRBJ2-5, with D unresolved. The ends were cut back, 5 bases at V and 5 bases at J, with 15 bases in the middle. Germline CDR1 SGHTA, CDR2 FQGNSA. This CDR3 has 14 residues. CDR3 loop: CASSDHLRTETQYF. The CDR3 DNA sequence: TGTGCCAGCAGCGATCACCTCCGTACGGAGACCCAGTACTTC.

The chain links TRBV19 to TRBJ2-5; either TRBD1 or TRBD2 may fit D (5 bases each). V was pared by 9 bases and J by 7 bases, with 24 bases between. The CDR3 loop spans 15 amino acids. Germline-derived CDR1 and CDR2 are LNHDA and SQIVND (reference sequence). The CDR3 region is CASSPGRTSQGTQYF. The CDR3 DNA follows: TGTGCCAGCAGTCCGGGGCGGACTTCCCAGGGGACCCAGTACTTC.

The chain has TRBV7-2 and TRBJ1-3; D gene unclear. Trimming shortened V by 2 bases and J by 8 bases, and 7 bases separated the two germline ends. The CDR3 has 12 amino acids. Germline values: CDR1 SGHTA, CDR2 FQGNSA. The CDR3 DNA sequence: TGTGCCAGCAGCTTAACGGTTGACACCATATATTTT. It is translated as CASSLTVDTIYF.

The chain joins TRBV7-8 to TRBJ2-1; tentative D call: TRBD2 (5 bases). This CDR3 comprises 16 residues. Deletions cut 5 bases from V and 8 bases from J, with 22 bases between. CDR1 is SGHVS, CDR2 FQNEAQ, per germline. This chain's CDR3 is CASSPSRLPFVDEQFF. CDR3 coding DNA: TGTGCCAGCAGCCCATCGAGACTACCCTTTGTCGATGAGCAGTTCTTC.

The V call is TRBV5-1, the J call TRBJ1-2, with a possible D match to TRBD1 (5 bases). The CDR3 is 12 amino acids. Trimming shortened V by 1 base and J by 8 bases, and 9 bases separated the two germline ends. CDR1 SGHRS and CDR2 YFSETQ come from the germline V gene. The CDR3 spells CASSLKGEGYTF. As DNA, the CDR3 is TGCGCCAGCAGCTTGAAAGGGGAAGGCTACACCTTC.

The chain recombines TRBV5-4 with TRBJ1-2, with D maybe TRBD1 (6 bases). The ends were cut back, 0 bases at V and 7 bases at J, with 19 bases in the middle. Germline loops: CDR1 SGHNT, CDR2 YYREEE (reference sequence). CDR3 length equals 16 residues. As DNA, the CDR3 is TGTGCCAGCAGCTTGGCCAAGGCAGGGGTCTTCGGTGGCTACACCTTC. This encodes CASSLAKAGVFGGYTF.

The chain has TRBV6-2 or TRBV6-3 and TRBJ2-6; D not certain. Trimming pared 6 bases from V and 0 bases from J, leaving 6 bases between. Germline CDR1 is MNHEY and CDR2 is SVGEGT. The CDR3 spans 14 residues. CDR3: CASSRSSGANVLTF. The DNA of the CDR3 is TGTGCCAGCAGCAGATCCTCTGGGGCCAACGTCCTGACTTTC.

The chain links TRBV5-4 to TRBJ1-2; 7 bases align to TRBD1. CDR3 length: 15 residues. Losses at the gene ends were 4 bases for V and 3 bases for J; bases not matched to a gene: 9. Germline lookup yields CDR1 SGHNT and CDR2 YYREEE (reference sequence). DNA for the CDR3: TGTGCCAGCAGCCTTCGGGACAGTGGGTACTATGGCTACACCTTC. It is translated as CASSLRDSGYYGYTF.

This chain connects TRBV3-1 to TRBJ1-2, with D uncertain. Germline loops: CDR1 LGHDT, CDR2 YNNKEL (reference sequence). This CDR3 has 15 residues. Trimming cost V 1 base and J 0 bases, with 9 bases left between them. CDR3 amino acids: CASSQVAVSNYGYTF. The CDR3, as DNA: TGTGCCAGCAGCCAAGTTGCGGTATCTAACTATGGCTACACCTTC.

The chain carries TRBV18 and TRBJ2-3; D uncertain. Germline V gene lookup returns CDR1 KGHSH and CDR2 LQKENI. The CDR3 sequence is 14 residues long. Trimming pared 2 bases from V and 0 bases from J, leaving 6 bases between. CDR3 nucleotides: TGTGCCAGCTCACCAAAGGCTAGCACAGATACGCAGTATTTT. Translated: CASSPKASTDTQYF. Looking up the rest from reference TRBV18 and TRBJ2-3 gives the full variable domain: NAGVMQNPRHLVRRRGQEARLRCSPMKGHSHVYWYRQLPEEGLKFMVYLQKENIIDESGMPKERFSAEFPKEGPSILRIQQVVRGDSAAYFCASSPKASTDTQYFGPGTRLTVL.

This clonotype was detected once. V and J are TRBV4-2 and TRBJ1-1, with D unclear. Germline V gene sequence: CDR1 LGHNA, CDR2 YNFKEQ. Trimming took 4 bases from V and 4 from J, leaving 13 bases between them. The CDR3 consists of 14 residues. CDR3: CASSPTGLVTEAFF. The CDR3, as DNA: TGTGCCAGCAGCCCCACCGGACTAGTCACTGAAGCTTTCTTT.

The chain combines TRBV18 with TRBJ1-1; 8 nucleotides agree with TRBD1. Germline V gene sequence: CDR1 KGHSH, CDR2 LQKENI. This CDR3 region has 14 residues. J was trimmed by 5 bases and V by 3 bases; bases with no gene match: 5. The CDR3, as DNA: TGTGCCAGCTCACCCCAGGGGGCTGGGACTGAAGCTTTCTTT. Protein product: CASSPQGAGTEAFF.

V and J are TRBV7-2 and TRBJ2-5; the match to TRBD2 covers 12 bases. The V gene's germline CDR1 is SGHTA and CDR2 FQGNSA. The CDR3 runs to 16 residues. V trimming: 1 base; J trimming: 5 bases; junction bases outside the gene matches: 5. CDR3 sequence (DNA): TGTGCCAGCAGCTTAGGACTAGCGGGAGTCGTGGAGACCCAGTACTTC. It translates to CASSLGLAGVVETQYF.

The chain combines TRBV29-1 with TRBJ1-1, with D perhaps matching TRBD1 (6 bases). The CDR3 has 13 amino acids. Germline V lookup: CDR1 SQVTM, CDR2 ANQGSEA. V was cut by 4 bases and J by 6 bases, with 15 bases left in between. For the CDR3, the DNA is TGCAGCGTTGTTCGGGGGGCGCAGGCTGAAGCTTTCTTT. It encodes CSVVRGAQAEAFF.